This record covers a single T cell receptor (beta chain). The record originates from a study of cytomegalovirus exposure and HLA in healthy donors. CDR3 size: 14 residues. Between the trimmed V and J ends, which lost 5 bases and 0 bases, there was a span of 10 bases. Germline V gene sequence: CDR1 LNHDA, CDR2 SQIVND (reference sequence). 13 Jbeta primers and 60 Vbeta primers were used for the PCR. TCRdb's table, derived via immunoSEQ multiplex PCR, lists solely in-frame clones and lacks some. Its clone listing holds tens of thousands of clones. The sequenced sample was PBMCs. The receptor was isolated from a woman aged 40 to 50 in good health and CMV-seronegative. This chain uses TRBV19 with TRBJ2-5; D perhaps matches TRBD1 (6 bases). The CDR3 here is CASSHGQYQETQYF. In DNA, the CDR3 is TGTGCCAGTAGTCATGGACAGTACCAAGAGACCCAGTACTTC.